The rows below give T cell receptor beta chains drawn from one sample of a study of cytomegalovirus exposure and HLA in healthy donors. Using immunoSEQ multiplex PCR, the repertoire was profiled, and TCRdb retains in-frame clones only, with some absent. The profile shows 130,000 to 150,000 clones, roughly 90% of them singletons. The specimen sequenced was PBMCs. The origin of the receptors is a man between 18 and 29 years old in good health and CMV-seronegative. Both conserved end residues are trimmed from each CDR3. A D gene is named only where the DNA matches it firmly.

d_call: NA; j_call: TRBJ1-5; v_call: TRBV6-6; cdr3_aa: ASSPQGGQPQH
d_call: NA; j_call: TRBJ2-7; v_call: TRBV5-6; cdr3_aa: ASTPRGGLIYEQY
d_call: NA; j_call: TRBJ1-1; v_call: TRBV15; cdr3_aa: ATSGRIDTEAF
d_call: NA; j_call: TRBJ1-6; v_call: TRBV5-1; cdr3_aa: ASSLPGADSPLH
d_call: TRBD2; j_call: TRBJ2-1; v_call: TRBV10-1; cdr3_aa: ARGRGGLYNEQF
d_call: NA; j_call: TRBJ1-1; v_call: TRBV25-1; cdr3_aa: ASSEGQNTEAF
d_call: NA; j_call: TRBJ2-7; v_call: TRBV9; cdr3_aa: ASSVGNLRDSSYEQY
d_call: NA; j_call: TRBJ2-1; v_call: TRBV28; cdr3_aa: ASSGSPNNEQF
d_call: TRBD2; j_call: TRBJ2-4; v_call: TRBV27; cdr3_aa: ASSTTSGILAKNIQY
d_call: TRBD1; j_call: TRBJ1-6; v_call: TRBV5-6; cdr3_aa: ASSFRGRNSPLH
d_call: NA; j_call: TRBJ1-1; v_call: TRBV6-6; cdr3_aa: ASSYSVAEMNTEAF
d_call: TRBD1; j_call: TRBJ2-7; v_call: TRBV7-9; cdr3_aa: ASSRTGGSYEQY
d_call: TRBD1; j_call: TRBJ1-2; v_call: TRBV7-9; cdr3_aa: ASSFLRTGPYGYT
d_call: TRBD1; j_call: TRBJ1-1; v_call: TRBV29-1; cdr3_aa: SVEGQAVSPAF
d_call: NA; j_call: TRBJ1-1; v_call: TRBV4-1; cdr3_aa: ASSQGGGRGNTEAF
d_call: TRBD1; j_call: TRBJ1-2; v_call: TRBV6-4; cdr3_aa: ASRPGQRSGGYT
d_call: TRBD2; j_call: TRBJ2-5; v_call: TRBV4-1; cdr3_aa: ASSQERGGGETQY
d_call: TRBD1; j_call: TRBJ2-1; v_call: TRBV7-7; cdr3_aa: ASSPGTGVHNEQF
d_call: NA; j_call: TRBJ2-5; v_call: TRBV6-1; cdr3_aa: ANSRDNQETQY
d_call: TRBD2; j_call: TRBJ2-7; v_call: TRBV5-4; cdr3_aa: ASSSSGLAGGPGTYEQY
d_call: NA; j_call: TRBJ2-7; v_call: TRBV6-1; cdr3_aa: ASSEALPGGVGYEQY
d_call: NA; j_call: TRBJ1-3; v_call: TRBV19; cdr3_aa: ASSRTGSSGNTIY
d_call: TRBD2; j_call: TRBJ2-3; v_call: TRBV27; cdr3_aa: ASSPIAGGLVGDTQY
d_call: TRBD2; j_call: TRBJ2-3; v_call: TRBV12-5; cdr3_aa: ASGLVVSRLAGTSSTDTQY
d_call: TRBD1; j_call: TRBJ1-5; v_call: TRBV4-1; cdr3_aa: ASSQGDRADQPQH
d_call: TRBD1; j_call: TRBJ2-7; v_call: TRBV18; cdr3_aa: ASSSGTGGEQY
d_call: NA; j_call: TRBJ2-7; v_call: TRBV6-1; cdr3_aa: ASSETPTGSYEQY
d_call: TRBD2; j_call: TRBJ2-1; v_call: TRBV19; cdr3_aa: ASSRGGVYNEQF
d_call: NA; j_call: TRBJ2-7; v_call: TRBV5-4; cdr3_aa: ASSLGRSYEQY
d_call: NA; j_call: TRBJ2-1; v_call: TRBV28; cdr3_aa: ASSLMGLANEQF
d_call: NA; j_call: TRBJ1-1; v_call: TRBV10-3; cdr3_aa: ASSIRRVTEAF
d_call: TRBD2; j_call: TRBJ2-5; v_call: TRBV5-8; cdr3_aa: ASSLWGGRRETQY
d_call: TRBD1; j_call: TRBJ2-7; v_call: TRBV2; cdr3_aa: ASRPLPGQAHEQY
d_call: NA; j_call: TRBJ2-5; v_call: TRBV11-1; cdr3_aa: ASSLAWRQETQY
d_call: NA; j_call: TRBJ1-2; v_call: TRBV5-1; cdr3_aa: ASSLSGNYGYT
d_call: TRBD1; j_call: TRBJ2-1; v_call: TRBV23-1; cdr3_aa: ASRATGVIYNEQF
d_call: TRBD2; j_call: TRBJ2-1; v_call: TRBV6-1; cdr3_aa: ASRPLAGGPNEQF
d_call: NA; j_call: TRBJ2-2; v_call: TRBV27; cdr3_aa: ASSLSVLGTGELF
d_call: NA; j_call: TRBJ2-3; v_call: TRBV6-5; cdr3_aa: ASSYSEEFANTQY
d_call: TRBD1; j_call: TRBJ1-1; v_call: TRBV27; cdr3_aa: ASSLSPRTGNTEAF
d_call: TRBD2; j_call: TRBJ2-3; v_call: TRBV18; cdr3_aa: ASSPTSTPSTDTQY
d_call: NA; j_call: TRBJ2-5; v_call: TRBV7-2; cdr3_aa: ASSQRSSQETQY
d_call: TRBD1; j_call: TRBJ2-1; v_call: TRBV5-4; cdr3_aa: ASSSQGNFYNEQF
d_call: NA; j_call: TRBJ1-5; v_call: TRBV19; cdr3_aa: ASSRGGVQPQH
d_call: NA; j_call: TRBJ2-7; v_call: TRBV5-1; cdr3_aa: ASSSGWRGLSYEQY
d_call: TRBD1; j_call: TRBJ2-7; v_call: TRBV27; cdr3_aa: ASSLSMGTGIHEQY
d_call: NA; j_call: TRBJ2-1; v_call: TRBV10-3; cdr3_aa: AIKGVERGSSSYNEQF
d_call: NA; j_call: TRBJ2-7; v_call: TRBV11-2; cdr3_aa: ASSITRGPRPQY
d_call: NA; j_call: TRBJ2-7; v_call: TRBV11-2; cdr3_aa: ASSHVSYEQY